In its sample, the clone carrying this TCR beta chain was seen many times. Trimming shortened V by 6 bases and J by 0 bases, and 19 bases separated the two germline ends. Germline lookup yields CDR1 MNHNY and CDR2 SVGAGI (reference sequence). The CDR3 runs 17 residues. TCRdb independently ran MiXCR on the reads; one entry per CDR3 protein. This sample has 200,000 to 300,000 distinct CDR3 sequences, with 10% to 15% found just once. The data originate from a study of T cell repertoires in cytomegalovirus infection. Source material: PBMCs. The J gene is TRBJ2-3, the V gene TRBV6-6; tentative D call: TRBD2 (5 bases). This receptor was obtained from a human donor in good health (CMV status not recorded). Some clones in this sample may be carry-over from other donors' samples. CDR3 sequence: CASSPIPKGASTDTQYF. CDR3 bases: TGTGCCAGCAGCCCCATCCCTAAGGGAGCTAGCACAGATACGCAGTATTTT.